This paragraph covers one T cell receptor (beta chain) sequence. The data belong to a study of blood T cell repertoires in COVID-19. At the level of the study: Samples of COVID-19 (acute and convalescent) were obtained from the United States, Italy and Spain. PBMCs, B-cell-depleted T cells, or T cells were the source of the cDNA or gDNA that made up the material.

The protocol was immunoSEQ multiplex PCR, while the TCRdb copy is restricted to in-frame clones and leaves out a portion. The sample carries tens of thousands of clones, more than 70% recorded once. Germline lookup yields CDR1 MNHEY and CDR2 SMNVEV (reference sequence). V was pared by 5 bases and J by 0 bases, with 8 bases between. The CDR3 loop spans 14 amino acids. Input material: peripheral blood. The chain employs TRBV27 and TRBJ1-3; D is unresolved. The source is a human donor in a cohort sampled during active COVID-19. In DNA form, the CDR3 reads TGTGCCAGCAGTACACTAACCTCTGGAAACACCATATATTTT. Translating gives CASSTLTSGNTIYF.